The 27 T cell receptor beta chains given below trace back to one sample, sequenced in a study of early T cells in non-severe SARS-CoV-2 infection. TCRdb re-called the 5' RACE reads with MiXCR, one entry per CDR3 protein. The top ten hold 6.5% of the sample, which has 55,000 to 65,000 distinct CDR3 sequences, over 9.5% seen once. Source material: whole blood. The receptors here all came from an adult who was a healthcare worker with PCR-confirmed SARS-CoV-2 infection or an uninfected control (not recorded which).

The V and J genes are TRBV4-1 and TRBJ2-3; unclear D gene. The V and J ends lost 4 bases and 0 bases respectively, with 14 bases between them. The length of the CDR3 is 16 residues. CDR1 and CDR2 (germline): MGHRA, YSYEKL. The CDR3, as DNA: TGCGCCAGCAGCCGAGACCCGACCAGGAGCACAGATACGCAGTATTTT. This sequence encodes CASSRDPTRSTDTQYF.

This clonotype was seen only a few times. This chain connects TRBV20-1 to TRBJ2-1, with D perhaps TRBD1 (5 bases). The germline CDR1 and CDR2 sequences are DFQATT and SNEGSKA (reference sequence). V was cut by 2 bases and J by 4 bases, with 15 bases left in between. CDR3 size: 15 residues. The chain's CDR3 is CSARRAIGAYNEQFF. The CDR3 nucleotides read TGCAGTGCTAGACGGGCCATAGGGGCTTACAATGAGCAGTTCTTC.

This clonotype appeared a few times. This chain joins TRBV6-2 or TRBV6-3 and TRBJ2-2, with 8 bases that match TRBD2. With V trimmed by 2 bases and J by 4 bases, 6 bases remained unmatched. CDR3 length: 16 residues. Germline V gene lookup returns CDR1 MNHEY and CDR2 SVGEGT. CDR3 coding DNA: TGTGCCAGCAGTTACGGAAACGGGAGGGGCACCGGGGAGCTGTTTTTT. It yields the protein CASSYGNGRGTGELFF.

The gene calls are TRBV15 and TRBJ2-7; D is undetermined. V was clipped by 0 bases and J by 6 bases, with 12 bases between them. Per the germline V gene, CDR1 is LNHNV and CDR2 is YYDKDF (reference sequence). CDR3 length: 14 residues. This chain's CDR3 is CATSRDAAQSEQYF. The CDR3 nucleotides read TGTGCCACCAGCAGAGACGCAGCGCAAAGCGAGCAGTACTTC.

A few counts support this clonotype. V and J are TRBV29-1 and TRBJ2-5; D uncertain. Germline V gene lookup returns CDR1 SQVTM and CDR2 ANQGSEA. Trimming removed 6 bases at V and 14 bases at J, with 16 bases between. This CDR3 spans 10 amino acids. The CDR3 DNA sequence: TGCAGCGTCGATGACTCCCCCCCATACTTC. It codes for CSVDDSPPYF.

This clonotype was recorded a few times. The chain is built from TRBV29-1 and TRBJ2-7; 8 positions match TRBD1. Germline assignment: CDR1 SQVTM and CDR2 ANQGSEA. V shed 7 bases and J 4 bases; nucleotides not matched to a gene: 3. The CDR3 spans 11 residues. The CDR3 is CSAQGAYEQYF. The CDR3 bases are TGCAGCGCGCAGGGGGCTTACGAGCAGTACTTC.

There are a few counts of this clonotype. V usage is TRBV6-5 and J usage is TRBJ1-2; maybe TRBD1 (6 bases). The length of the CDR3 is 11 residues. The V and J ends lost 6 bases and 5 bases respectively, with 7 bases between them. CDR1 is MNHEY, CDR2 SVGAGI, per germline. The CDR3 sequence is CASRRGYGYTF. The CDR3 DNA reads TGTGCCAGCAGAAGGGGGTATGGCTACACCTTC.

The chain uses TRBV7-9 and TRBJ1-4; the match to TRBD1 covers 9 bases. With 11 bases clipped from V and 5 bases from J, the junction kept 9 bases outside the gene matches. CDR1 and CDR2 (germline): SEHNR, FQNEAQ (reference sequence). The CDR3 consists of 14 residues. In nucleotides, the CDR3 is TGTGCCGTACGCGGAGGACAGGGGAATGAAAAACTGTTTTTT. As protein: CAVRGGQGNEKLFF.

This clonotype was counted at least ten times. The chain recombines TRBV30 with TRBJ2-7; TRBD1 or TRBD2 may be the D gene (5 bases each). The CDR3 covers 12 residues. Between the trimmed V and J ends, which lost 4 bases and 5 bases, there was a span of 12 bases. The germline gives CDR1 GTSNPN, CDR2 SVGIG (reference sequence). In nucleotides, the CDR3 is TGTGCCTGGAATACAGGAGGACACGAGCAGTACTTC. Its translation: CAWNTGGHEQYF.

This clonotype was counted ten times or more. In nucleotides, the CDR3 is TGCAGCGCCGTCGGGGGAGGCAATCAGCCCCAGCATTTT. This encodes CSAVGGGNQPQHF. The chain is built from TRBV29-1 and TRBJ1-5; tentative D call: TRBD1 (5 bases). V shed 7 bases and J shed 2 bases, with 12 bases lying between them. CDR1 is SQVTM, CDR2 ANQGSEA, per germline. CDR3 length: 13 residues.

The chain links TRBV20-1 to TRBJ2-2; D call uncertain. Germline V gives CDR1 DFQATT, CDR2 SNEGSKA (reference sequence). This CDR3 spans 16 amino acids. The ends were cut back, 3 bases at V and 5 bases at J, with 19 bases in the middle. CDR3 protein: CSASRPSGLRTGELFF. In DNA form, the CDR3 reads TGCAGTGCTAGTAGGCCCTCGGGCCTTAGGACCGGGGAGCTGTTTTTT.

The sample holds many counts of this clonotype. This chain connects TRBV20-1 to TRBJ2-1; 14 nucleotides agree with TRBD2. The CDR3 sequence is 15 residues long. Germline assignment: CDR1 DFQATT and CDR2 SNEGSKA (reference sequence). The trim removed 6 bases at V and 5 bases at J, leaving 6 bases unmatched. The CDR3 spells CSAIPGLAGDNEQFF. The DNA of the CDR3 is TGCAGTGCCATCCCGGGACTAGCGGGAGACAATGAGCAGTTCTTC.

This chain uses TRBV5-4 with TRBJ2-7, with D possibly being TRBD1 or TRBD2 (6 bases each). With 2 bases removed from V and 5 bases from J, the gap between germline ends came to 26 bases. The CDR3 is 18 amino acids. Germline lookup yields CDR1 SGHNT and CDR2 YYREEE (reference sequence). In nucleotides, the CDR3 is TGTGCCAGCAGCTTCCCATCCACCGGGGGCGCGTTCCGGAACGAGCAGTACTTC. It encodes CASSFPSTGGAFRNEQYF.

This clonotype was recorded at least ten times. V is TRBV12-3 or TRBV12-4 and J is TRBJ1-2; D is uncertain. Trimming stripped 4 bases from V and 5 bases from J, with 20 bases between. The CDR3 covers 16 residues. CDR3: CASSSGLIEQSYGYTF. The CDR3 DNA reads as TGTGCCAGCAGTTCCGGACTGATTGAACAGAGTTATGGCTACACCTTC.

V usage is TRBV11-1 and J usage is TRBJ2-7, with D possibly TRBD2 on 6 matching bases. Trimming took 5 bases from V and 3 from J, leaving 11 bases between them. CDR3 length: 13 amino acids. CDR1 is SGHAT, CDR2 FQDESV, per germline (reference sequence). CDR3 DNA: TGTGCCAGCAGCCGGGGAGGTATCTACGAGCAGTACTTC. It translates to CASSRGGIYEQYF.

This clonotype showed up many times. The chain carries TRBV10-3 and TRBJ2-2; D is possibly TRBD2 (5 bases). Germline V gene lookup returns CDR1 ENHRY and CDR2 SYGVKD. The V end was cut by 3 bases, the J end by 0 bases, with 8 bases between. The CDR3 loop spans 15 amino acids. The CDR3 nucleotides are TGTGCCATCAGTGACCAGCGGACGAACACCGGGGAGCTGTTTTTT. Translated, it gives CAISDQRTNTGELFF.

The chain combines TRBV20-1 with TRBJ2-3, with a possible D match to TRBD2 (5 bases). The CDR3 has 14 residues. Germline lookup yields CDR1 DFQATT and CDR2 SNEGSKA (reference sequence). With 6 bases removed from V and 6 bases from J, the gap between germline ends came to 19 bases. CDR3: CSASESPSRDTQYF. The CDR3 DNA sequence: TGCAGTGCCTCAGAAAGCCCTAGCCGCGATACGCAGTATTTT.

At least ten counts were recorded for this clonotype. The J gene is TRBJ1-3, the V gene TRBV20-1; D might be TRBD1 (6 bases). Germline V gene lookup returns CDR1 DFQATT and CDR2 SNEGSKA (reference sequence). This CDR3 region has 14 residues. V was cut by 3 bases and J by 2 bases, with 11 bases left in between. CDR3 in amino acids: CSARGGLTGNTIYF. The CDR3 DNA is TGCAGTGCTAGGGGGGGGCTTACTGGAAACACCATATATTTT.

The chain couples TRBV5-1 to TRBJ1-4; weak D call: TRBD1 (5 bases). Germline V gene data show CDR1 as SGHRS and CDR2 as YFSETQ. Trimming removed 1 base from V and 3 bases from J, with 7 bases in between. The CDR3 extends over 14 amino acids. The CDR3 sequence is CASSLMGANEKLFF. CDR3 sequence (DNA): TGCGCCAGCAGCTTGATGGGGGCTAATGAAAAACTGTTTTTT.

The J gene is TRBJ1-2, the V gene TRBV12-3 or TRBV12-4; TRBD1 matches 8 bases. The V segment lost 6 bases and the J segment 4 bases; nucleotides outside the gene matches: 7. The CDR3 spans 14 residues. The CDR3 DNA sequence: TGTGCCAGCAGGCGCAGGGGGCTAGGCTATGGCTACACCTTC. Protein product: CASRRRGLGYGYTF.

The CDR3, as DNA: TGTGCCAGCAGCCCCTACGAACTAGCGGGAGTTTACAATGAGCAGTTCTTC. Amino acid sequence: CASSPYELAGVYNEQFF. This rearrangement joins TRBV3-1 to TRBJ2-1, with 11 bases aligning to TRBD2. Trimming at V came to 4 bases and at J to 4 bases, leaving 9 bases not matched to a gene. This CDR3 contains 17 residues. The germline gives CDR1 LGHDT, CDR2 YNNKEL (reference sequence).

This clonotype was seen ten or more times. J is TRBJ2-2 and V is TRBV2; no definite D call. The CDR3 spans 11 residues. The germline gives CDR1 SNHLY, CDR2 FYNNEI. Deletions cut 7 bases from V and 4 bases from J, with 4 bases between. The CDR3 reads CASIFTGELFF. CDR3 sequence (DNA): TGTGCCAGCATTTTCACCGGGGAGCTGTTTTTT.

In its sample, this clonotype was seen a few times. This chain connects TRBV29-1 to TRBJ2-7, with 12 bases aligning to TRBD2. After removal of 3 bases from V and 5 bases from J, the junction contained 8 bases not matched to a gene. Germline V lookup: CDR1 SQVTM, CDR2 ANQGSEA. This CDR3 is built from 15 residues. DNA for the CDR3: TGCAGCGTTGACCCTCCTAGCGGGAGGGTCCACGAGCAGTACTTC. It specifies CSVDPPSGRVHEQYF.

The chain uses TRBV9 and TRBJ2-5; 10 positions match TRBD2. The CDR3 sequence is 16 residues long. Germline assignment: CDR1 SGDLS and CDR2 YYNGEE. The trim removed 2 bases at V and 5 bases at J, leaving 9 bases unmatched. CDR3 amino acids: CASSVGLAGEVETQYF. The CDR3 DNA is TGTGCCAGCAGCGTCGGGCTAGCGGGAGAGGTGGAGACCCAGTACTTC.

This clonotype was detected ten times or more. V gene TRBV2 combines with J gene TRBJ2-2, with D maybe TRBD1 (6 bases). This CDR3 region has 20 residues. CDR1 is SNHLY, CDR2 FYNNEI, per germline. Trimming removed 3 bases at V and 0 bases at J, with 23 bases between. In nucleotides, the CDR3 is TGTGCCAGCAGTGATTGGTGGTCTAGTTTAGGGACACCGAACACCGGGGAGCTGTTTTTT. Translated, it gives CASSDWWSSLGTPNTGELFF. Looking up the rest from reference TRBV2 and TRBJ2-2 gives the full variable domain: EPEVTQTPSHQVTQMGQEVILRCVPISNHLYFYWYRQILGQKVEFLVSFYNNEISEKSEIFDDQFSVERPDGSNFTLKIRSTKLEDSAMYFCASSDWWSSLGTPNTGELFFGEGSRLTVL.

Many counts were recorded for this clonotype. This chain joins TRBV5-1 and TRBJ1-6; 10 nucleotides line up with TRBD1. CDR3 length equals 15 residues. Looked up from germline, CDR1 is SGHRS and CDR2 is YFSETQ. The trim removed 5 bases at V and 7 bases at J, leaving 6 bases unmatched. The CDR3 loop reads CASREGQGDNSPLHF. CDR3 DNA: TGCGCCAGCAGGGAAGGACAGGGGGACAATTCACCCCTCCACTTT. Looking up the rest from reference TRBV5-1 and TRBJ1-6 gives the full variable domain: KAGVTQTPRYLIKTRGQQVTLSCSPISGHRSVSWYQQTPGQGLQFLFEYFSETQRNKGNFPGRFSGRQFSNSRSEMNVSTLELGDSALYLCASREGQGDNSPLHFGNGTRLTVT.

This clonotype was detected ten times or more. This chain connects TRBV20-1 to TRBJ2-1, with 8 bases identical to TRBD2. Germline trimming cut 4 bases from V and 3 bases from J; bases unmatched to any gene: 5. CDR1 and CDR2 from the germline V gene are DFQATT and SNEGSKA (reference sequence). The CDR3 loop spans 14 amino acids. For the CDR3, the DNA is TGCAGTGCTAAGGGACTAGTCGACTACAATGAGCAGTTCTTC. This gives the protein CSAKGLVDYNEQFF.